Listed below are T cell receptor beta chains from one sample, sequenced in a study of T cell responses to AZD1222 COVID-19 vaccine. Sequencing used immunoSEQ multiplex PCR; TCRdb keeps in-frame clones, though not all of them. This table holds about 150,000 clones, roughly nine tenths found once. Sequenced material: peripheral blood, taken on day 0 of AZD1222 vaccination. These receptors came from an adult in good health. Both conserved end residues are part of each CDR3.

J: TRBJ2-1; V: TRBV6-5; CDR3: CASSLVLAGYNEQFF
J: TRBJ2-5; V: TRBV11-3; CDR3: CASSVWGSQETQYF
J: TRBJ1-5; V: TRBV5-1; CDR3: CASSVDGGGQPQHF
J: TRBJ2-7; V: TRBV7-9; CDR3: CASSSPLRYEQYF
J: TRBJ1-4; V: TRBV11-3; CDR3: CASSSGGATNEKLFF
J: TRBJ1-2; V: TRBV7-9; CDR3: CASSLEGGGGYTF
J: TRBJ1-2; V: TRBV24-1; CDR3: CATSDARGYTF
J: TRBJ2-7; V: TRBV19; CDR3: CASSLGREFNEQYF
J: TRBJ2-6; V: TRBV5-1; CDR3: CASSEASGANVLTF
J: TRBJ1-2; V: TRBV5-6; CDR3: CASSPGRREGYTF
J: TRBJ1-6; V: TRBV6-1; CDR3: CASSDRGRRGSSYNSPLHF
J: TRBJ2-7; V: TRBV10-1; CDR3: CASSPGGTGYHEQYF